The 15 T cell receptor beta chains given below trace back to one sample, sequenced in a study of blood T cells in healthy people across ages (dated by TCRdb to between 2015 and 2016). The library was produced with 5' RACE. The run used an Illumina HiSeq 2500. A second PCR of roughly 7 to 12 cycles was performed with a sample-barcoded 5' primer and a J-beta primer mix. TCRdb trimmed public reads at Q25 via fastp, called clones via MiXCR and kept in-frame beta chains. Entries that share a CDR3 protein sequence are merged under the most common genes and DNA. The table for this sample lists roughly 1.6 million distinct CDR3 sequences; about 32% of them were counted only once. The ten largest make up 10% to 12% of the sample. The sequenced sample was blood. All receptors derive from a young woman in good health.

This clonotype was counted a few times. This sequence joins TRBV20-1 and TRBJ2-7; weak D call: TRBD2 (5 bases). The germline gives CDR1 DFQATT, CDR2 SNEGSKA (reference sequence). This CDR3 contains 14 residues. Between the trimmed V and J ends, which lost 3 bases and 2 bases, there was a span of 14 bases. The CDR3 region has the DNA TGCAGTGCTAGCGTCTTGTCGGGGACCTACGAGCAGTACTTC. This gives the protein CSASVLSGTYEQYF.

The rearrangement joins TRBV2 to TRBJ1-2; TRBD1 is a possible D gene (5 bases). The CDR3 runs 14 residues. Germline V CDR1 and CDR2: SNHLY, FYNNEI. Trimming stripped 6 bases from V and 4 bases from J, with 15 bases between. CDR3 sequence reads: CASRGQGDGYGYTF. The CDR3 DNA reads as TGTGCCAGCAGGGGCCAGGGCGACGGCTATGGCTACACCTTC.

This chain links TRBV5-1 with TRBJ2-7; 8 bases map to TRBD1. The CDR3 sequence is 15 residues long. CDR1 and CDR2 (germline): SGHRS, YFSETQ. V was clipped by 2 bases and J by 4 bases; unmatched bases: 8. CDR3 in DNA: TGCGCCAGCAGCTTTAGGACAGGGCGAGGATACGAGCAGTACTTC. It specifies CASSFRTGRGYEQYF.

The genes are TRBV5-4 and TRBJ1-2; D is undetermined. The V gene lost 3 bases and the J gene lost 4 bases, with 19 bases spanning the gap. Per germline, CDR1 SGHNT and CDR2 YYREEE (reference sequence). There are 16 residues in the CDR3. CDR3 DNA sequence: TGTGCCAGCAGCTCGGAGGATGAAGGTCCCTTCTATGGCTACACCTTC. Amino acids: CASSSEDEGPFYGYTF.

The CDR3 region is CASNLTGTGDYEQYF. The DNA of the CDR3 is TGCGCCAGCAACCTTACCGGGACAGGGGATTACGAGCAGTACTTC. The rearrangement uses TRBV4-1 and TRBJ2-7; TRBD1 matches at 10 bases. Trimming at V came to 7 bases and at J to 4 bases, leaving 10 bases not matched to a gene. The germline CDR1 and CDR2 sequences are MGHRA and YSYEKL. This CDR3 has 15 residues.

This clonotype was counted between two and nine times. The chain carries TRBV20-1 and TRBJ2-7; D is uncertain. The CDR3 extends over 11 amino acids. V dropped 6 bases and J dropped 0 bases, with 6 bases sitting between them. CDR1 and CDR2 (germline): DFQATT, SNEGSKA (reference sequence). The CDR3 loop is CSAHTSYEQYF. The CDR3 nucleotides read TGCAGTGCCCATACCTCCTACGAGCAGTACTTC.

The rearrangement uses TRBV5-6 and TRBJ1-2; weak D call: TRBD1 (5 bases). V was shortened by 3 bases and J by 4 bases, with 13 bases between the two germline ends. CDR1 and CDR2 from the germline V gene are SGHDT and YYEEEE. CDR3 length: 14 amino acids. The CDR3 loop is CASSSGPGTYGYTF. CDR3 DNA: TGTGCCAGCAGCTCGGGACCAGGAACCTATGGCTACACCTTC.

CDR3 coding DNA: TGTGCCAGCAGCCGAGGCCGTCTCCCGAAGGGGGAGACCCAGTACTTC. This encodes CASSRGRLPKGETQYF. The chain links TRBV6-2 or TRBV6-3 to TRBJ2-5; D possibly corresponds to TRBD1 (5 bases). V was pared by 6 bases and J by 5 bases, with 22 bases between. There are 16 residues in the CDR3. The germline V gene encodes CDR1 MNHEY and CDR2 SVGEGT.

The chain employs TRBV6-5 and TRBJ1-1, with a tentative D call TRBD1 (5 bases). CDR1 is MNHEY and CDR2 is SVGAGI in the germline V gene. Trimming removed 0 bases at V and 9 bases at J, with 17 bases between. The CDR3 totals 15 residues. The CDR3 DNA reads TGTGCCAGCAGTTACTCGTATCGGGGTGAGGACAAAGCTTTCTTT. Amino acids: CASSYSYRGEDKAFF.

Concerning this clonotype itself: This may stem from a read error, because a much larger clone lies one nucleotide away. The CDR3 nucleotides read TGTGCCAGCAGTTTCGGGAGCGGCCGAAACGCAGATACGCAGTATTTT. This gives the protein CASSFGSGRNADTQYF. The V gene is TRBV27, the J gene TRBJ2-3; tentative D call: TRBD2 (6 bases). This CDR3 contains 16 residues. V lost 3 bases and J 4 bases, leaving 17 bases between the germline ends. CDR1 MNHEY and CDR2 SMNVEV come from the germline V gene (reference sequence).

The genes are TRBV27 and TRBJ2-3; the D gene is possibly TRBD1 (5 bases). Germline assignment: CDR1 MNHEY and CDR2 SMNVEV (reference sequence). Trimming stripped 5 bases from V and 6 bases from J, with 12 bases between. The CDR3 spans 13 residues. Here the CDR3 reads CASSGAVRDTQYF. DNA for the CDR3: TGTGCCAGCAGTGGGGCAGTTCGTGATACGCAGTATTTT.

The chain carries TRBV2 and TRBJ1-1; D remains unclear. Trimming shortened V by 5 bases and J by 0 bases, and 13 bases separated the two germline ends. There are 15 residues in the CDR3. The germline CDR1 and CDR2 sequences are SNHLY and FYNNEI. CDR3 region: CASSKDRLMNTEAFF. CDR3 coding DNA: TGTGCCAGCAGTAAGGACCGCTTGATGAACACTGAAGCTTTCTTT.

With regard to this clonotype: This clone may be a read error of a much larger clone one base away. This chain uses TRBV6-5 with TRBJ2-5; D call uncertain. V lost 2 bases and J lost 11, with 21 bases in between. Germline CDR1 and CDR2: MNHEY and SVGAGI. The CDR3 consists of 15 residues. The CDR3 region is CASSYGLPTLHEQYF. The CDR3 DNA reads as TGTGCCAGCAGTTACGGCTTACCTACCCTCCATGAGCAGTACTTC.

The gene calls are TRBV7-3 and TRBJ1-3; D is uncertain. Germline V lookup: CDR1 SGHTA, CDR2 FQGTGA. V lost 6 bases to trimming and J lost 0 bases, with 12 bases between them. The CDR3 sequence is 15 residues long. The CDR3 region has the DNA TGTGCCAGCAGTCCGTCGGCAGGCTCTGGAAACACCATATATTTT. This codes for CASSPSAGSGNTIYF. Complete variable domain (other parts from reference TRBV7-3 and TRBJ1-3): GAGVSQTPSNKVTEKGKYVELRCDPISGHTALYWYRQSLGQGPEFLIYFQGTGAADDSGLPNDRFFAVRPEGSVSTLKIQRTERGDSAVYLCASSPSAGSGNTIYFGEGSWLTVV.

This clonotype turned up a few times. The chain joins TRBV7-3 to TRBJ2-3; 8 bases are a match to TRBD1. The CDR3 sequence is 15 residues long. The J segment lost 4 bases and the V segment lost 5 bases, leaving 8 bases of the junction unmatched. Germline V CDR1 and CDR2: SGHTA, FQGTGA. The CDR3 spells CASSLRRGPADTQYF. For the CDR3, the DNA is TGTGCCAGCAGCCTCCGCAGGGGGCCCGCAGATACGCAGTATTTT.